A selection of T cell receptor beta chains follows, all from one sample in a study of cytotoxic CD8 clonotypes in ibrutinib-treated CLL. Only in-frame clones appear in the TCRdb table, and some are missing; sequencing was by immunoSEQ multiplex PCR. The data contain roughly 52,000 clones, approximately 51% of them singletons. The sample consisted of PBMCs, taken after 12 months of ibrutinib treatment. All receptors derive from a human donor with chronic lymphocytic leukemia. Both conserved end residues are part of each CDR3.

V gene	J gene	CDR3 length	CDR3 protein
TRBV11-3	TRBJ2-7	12	CASSPRPYEQYF
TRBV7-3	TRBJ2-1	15	CASSLDSGDYNEQFF
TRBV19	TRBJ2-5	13	CASSLTRGETQYF
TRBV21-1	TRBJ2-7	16	CASIPIPGQGTHEQYF
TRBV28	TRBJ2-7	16	CASRSRRGTHQYEQYF
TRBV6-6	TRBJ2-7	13	CASSWDKSGEQYF
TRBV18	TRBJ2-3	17	CASSPPRQGARADTQYF
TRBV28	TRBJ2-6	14	CASSLRAGANVLTF
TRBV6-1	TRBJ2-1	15	CASGRAGGGYNEQFF
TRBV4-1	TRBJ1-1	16	CASSQKIPPGLPEAFF
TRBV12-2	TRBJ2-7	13	CASRSQDGDEQYF
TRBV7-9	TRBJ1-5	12	CASSLAGQPQHF
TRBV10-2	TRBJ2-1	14	CASSESGTRGEQFF
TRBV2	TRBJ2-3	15	CASSETGTSTDTQYF
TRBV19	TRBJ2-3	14	CASSIVASTDTQYF
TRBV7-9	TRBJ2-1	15	CASSGRLAGNNEQFF
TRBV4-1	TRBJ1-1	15	CASSQVPNDSTEAFF
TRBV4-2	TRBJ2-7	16	CASSQDDRGAAYEQYF
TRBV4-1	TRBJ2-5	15	CASSQGLDYQETQYF
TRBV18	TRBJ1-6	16	CASSPIPGQTNSPLHF
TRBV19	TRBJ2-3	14	CASNRQGVTDTQYF
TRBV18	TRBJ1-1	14	CASSPLNLNTEAFF
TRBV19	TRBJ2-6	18	CASSINRGQSSGANVLTF
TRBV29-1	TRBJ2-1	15	CSVEDFRSSYNEQFF
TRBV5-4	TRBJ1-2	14	CASSPSTGNYGYTF
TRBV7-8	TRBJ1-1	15	CASSPRQSMNTEAFF
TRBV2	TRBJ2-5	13	CASLGSGVETQYF
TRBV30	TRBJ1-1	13	CAWSRTKNTEAFF
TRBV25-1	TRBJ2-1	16	CASSDPTSGDYNEQFF
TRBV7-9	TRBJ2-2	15	CASSLLAANTGELFF
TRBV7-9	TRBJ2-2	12	CASRQNTGELFF
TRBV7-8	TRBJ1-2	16	CASSATPVQSNYGYTF
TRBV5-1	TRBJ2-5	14	CASTTLELGETQYF
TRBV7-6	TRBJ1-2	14	CASSFTSTGHGYTF
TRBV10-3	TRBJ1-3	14	CAIKEVISGNTIYF
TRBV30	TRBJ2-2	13	CAWSVLEGGELFF
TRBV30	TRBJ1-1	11	CAWSGYTEAFF
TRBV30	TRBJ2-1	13	CAWGDSSYNEQFF
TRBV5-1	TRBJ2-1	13	CASSRDQNNEQFF
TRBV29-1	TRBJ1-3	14	CSPVTELSGNTIYF
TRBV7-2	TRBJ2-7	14	CASSLVGNVYEQYF
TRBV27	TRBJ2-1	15	CASSLAPSSYNEQFF
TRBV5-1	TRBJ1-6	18	CASSNRDAISSYNSPLHF
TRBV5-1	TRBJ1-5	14	CASSLDPNGQPQHF
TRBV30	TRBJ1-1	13	CAWSRLWDTEAFF
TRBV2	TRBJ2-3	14	CASRLAGATDTQYF
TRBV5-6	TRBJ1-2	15	CASSLGSVNNYGYTF
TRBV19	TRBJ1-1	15	CASSIQAQVNTEAFF
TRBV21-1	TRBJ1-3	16	CARDSPSDFSGNTIYF
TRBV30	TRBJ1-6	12	CAWTLRGSPLHF
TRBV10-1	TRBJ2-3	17	CASSIHLGQNSTDTQYF
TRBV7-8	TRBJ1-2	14	CASSLGQGISGYTF
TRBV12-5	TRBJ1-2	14	CASGSDRGIYGYTF
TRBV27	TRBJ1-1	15	CASSPRQGGNTEAFF
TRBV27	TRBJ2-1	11	CASSSVGEQFF
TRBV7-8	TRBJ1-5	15	CASSLYGGSNQPQHF
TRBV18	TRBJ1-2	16	CASSPPTLGPTWGYTF
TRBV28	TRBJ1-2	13	CASKTAINYGYTF
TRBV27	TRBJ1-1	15	CASRPGDRGGTEAFF
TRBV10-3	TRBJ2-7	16	CATQGTSGSGSYEQYF